This T cell receptor (beta chain) is from a study of low-dose radiotherapy and immunotherapy resistance in tumors. In this sample, this clonotype turned up many times. The time point is: before trial treatment. Gene-specific TRAV and TRBV primers were used for first-strand cDNA, covering alpha and beta chains. An approximately 19-cycle PCR with a constant-region primer and V-primer adapter amplified TCRs. TCRdb passed the reads through MiXCR, listing each CDR3 protein once. The top ten hold approximately 5.7% of the sample, which has more than 50,000 distinct CDR3 sequences, approximately 26% seen once. The TCR sequence derives from a male donor with prostate cancer. The sample in question was PBMCs, obtained before treatment.

CDR3 DNA sequence: TGTGCCAGCAGCCAAGGTAGCGGGGGGAGCTATGAGCAGTTCTTC. Amino acid sequence: CASSQGSGGSYEQFF. The chain couples TRBV3-1 to TRBJ2-1, with TRBD2 matching over 10 bases. The CDR3 runs 15 residues. The germline V gene encodes CDR1 LGHDT and CDR2 YNNKEL (reference sequence). V gave up 1 base and J gave up 8 bases; unmatched junction bases: 5.